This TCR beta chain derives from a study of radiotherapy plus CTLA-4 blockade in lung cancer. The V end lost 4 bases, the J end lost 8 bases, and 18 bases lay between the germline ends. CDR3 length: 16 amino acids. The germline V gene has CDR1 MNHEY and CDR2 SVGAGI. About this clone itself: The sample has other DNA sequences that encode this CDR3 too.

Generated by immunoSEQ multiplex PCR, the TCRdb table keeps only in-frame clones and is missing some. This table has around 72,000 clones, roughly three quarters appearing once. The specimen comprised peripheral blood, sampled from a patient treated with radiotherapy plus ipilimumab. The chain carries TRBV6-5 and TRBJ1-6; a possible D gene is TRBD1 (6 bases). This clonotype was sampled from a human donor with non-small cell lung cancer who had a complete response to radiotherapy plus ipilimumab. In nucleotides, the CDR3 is TGTGCCAGCAGTTGGGCAGGGGCTTCTTCTGATTCACCCCTCCACTTT. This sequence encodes CASSWAGASSDSPLHF.